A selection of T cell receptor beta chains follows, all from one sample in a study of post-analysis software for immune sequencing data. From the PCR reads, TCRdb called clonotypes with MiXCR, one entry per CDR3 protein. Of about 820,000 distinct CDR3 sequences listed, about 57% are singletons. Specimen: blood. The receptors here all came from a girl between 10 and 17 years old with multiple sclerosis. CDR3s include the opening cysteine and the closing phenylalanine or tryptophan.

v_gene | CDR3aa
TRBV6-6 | CASSSQGFAKSSYEQYF
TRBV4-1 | CASSQGAEQAFF
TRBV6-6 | CASSLSQGGINTEAFF
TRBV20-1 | CSARATGRGYGYTF
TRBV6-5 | CASSYSTGRALETQYF
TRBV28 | CASRLPGITDSNQPQHF
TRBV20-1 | CSPVGGLTDTQYF
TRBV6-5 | CATAPRGPGEKLFF
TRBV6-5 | CASSSGTGAEAFF
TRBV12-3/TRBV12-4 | CASSSFPDTQYF
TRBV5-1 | CAGSSRGSPLQETQYF
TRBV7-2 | CASSLVGGSPNEQFF
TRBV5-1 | CASSLAATATYNEQFF
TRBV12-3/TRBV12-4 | CASSFGDSPLHF
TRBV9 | CASSARDVSTYEQYF
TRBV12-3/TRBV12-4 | CASSAGTWGYTF
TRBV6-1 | CASSASGGAVEQYF
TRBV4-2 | CASSQPGLQETQYF
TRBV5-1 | CASSLGSGVYNEQYF
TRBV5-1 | CASSLYSGDIYEQFF
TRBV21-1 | CASSRPRAAVTDTQYF
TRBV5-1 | CASSLALTSGRYEQYF
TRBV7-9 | CASSSFLAGSQQYF
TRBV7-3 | CASSVRDSYEQYF
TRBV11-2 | CASSRTGLAGEETQYF
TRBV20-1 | CSANLDSRTDTQYF